Listed below are T cell receptor beta chains from one sample, sequenced in a study of blood T cell repertoires in COVID-19. Sequencing was performed with immunoSEQ multiplex PCR; in TCRdb, only in-frame clones are kept and a portion is missing. The repertoire holds over 150,000 clones, with around nine tenths as singletons. The sample was peripheral blood. These receptors were obtained from a middle-aged man with acute or convalescent COVID-19. Each CDR3 is given with its conserved first and last residue. The D gene is left open where the match is weak. Expanded clones are given a class, and other clones once, few, many or no size at all.

D,V,J,size,CDR3,DNA
NA,TRBV9,TRBJ1-5,NA,CASLLSGEQPQHF,TGTGCCAGCCTCCTATCAGGGGAGCAGCCCCAGCATTTT
NA,TRBV27,TRBJ2-1,NA,CASSPGRTTYNEQFF,TGTGCCAGCAGCCCCGGGAGAACCACCTACAATGAGCAGTTCTTC
TRBD1,TRBV10-3,TRBJ1-5,NA,CAISESGQGVGQPQHF,TGTGCCATCAGTGAGTCGGGACAGGGGGTGGGTCAGCCCCAGCATTTT
NA,TRBV7-9,TRBJ1-6,NA,CASSLIGSPLHF,TGTGCCAGCAGCTTAATCGGTTCACCCCTCCACTTT
TRBD1,TRBV27,TRBJ1-2,NA,CARGAGQATGYGYTF,TGTGCCAGGGGAGCCGGACAGGCGACCGGGTATGGCTACACCTTC
TRBD2,TRBV24-1,TRBJ2-2,NA,CATSGTQAGELTGELFF,TGTGCCACCAGTGGGACCCAGGCGGGGGAACTCACCGGGGAGCTGTTTTTT
NA,TRBV5-4,TRBJ2-7,NA,CASSADRSTYEQYF,TGTGCCAGCAGCGCCGACAGGAGCACCTACGAGCAGTACTTC
NA,TRBV4-3,TRBJ1-5,NA,CASSQGQYSNQPQHF,TGCGCCAGCAGTCAAGGACAGTATAGCAATCAGCCCCAGCATTTT
TRBD1,TRBV5-1,TRBJ1-1,NA,CASSRWTGSTEAFF,TGCGCCAGCAGCCGGTGGACAGGGAGCACTGAAGCTTTCTTT
NA,TRBV7-9,TRBJ1-2,NA,CASSLGQLNYGYTF,TGTGCCAGCAGCTTAGGACAGCTCAACTATGGCTACACCTTC
NA,TRBV7-9,TRBJ2-3,NA,CASSSLASSTDTQYF,TGTGCCAGCAGCTCGCTAGCGTCTAGCACAGATACGCAGTATTTT
TRBD1,TRBV3-1/TRBV3-2,TRBJ2-1,NA,CASSQVGQGYGNEQFF,TGTGCCAGCAGCCAAGTGGGACAGGGGTACGGCAATGAGCAGTTCTTC
NA,TRBV7-6,TRBJ1-1,NA,CASSFNKNTEAFF,TGTGCCAGCAGCTTTAACAAGAACACTGAAGCTTTCTTT
NA,TRBV9,TRBJ1-3,NA,CASSPHDGSLGNTIYF,TGTGCCAGCAGCCCCCACGACGGGTCTCTTGGAAACACCATATATTTT
NA,TRBV27,TRBJ1-2,NA,CASRGGSYGYTF,TGTGCCAGCAGGGGAGGCAGCTATGGCTACACCTTC
TRBD1,TRBV7-2,TRBJ1-6,NA,CASSFSTGDNSPLHF,TGTGCCAGCAGCTTCTCGACAGGGGATAATTCACCCCTCCACTTT
NA,TRBV27,TRBJ1-1,once,CASRGWSQTEAFF,TGTGCCAGCAGGGGTTGGAGTCAAACTGAAGCTTTCTTT
TRBD1,TRBV7-6,TRBJ1-3,NA,CASSTGQAGNTIYF,TGTGCCAGCAGCACCGGACAGGCCGGAAACACCATATATTTT
NA,TRBV21-1,TRBJ1-2,NA,CASSKQRVKEGIAGYTF,TGTGCCAGCAGCAAACAAAGGGTGAAAGAGGGAATAGCTGGCTACACCTTC
NA,TRBV3-1/TRBV3-2,TRBJ1-1,NA,CASTPRGMNTEAFF,TGTGCCAGCACGCCCAGGGGCATGAACACTGAAGCTTTCTTT
TRBD2,TRBV29-1,TRBJ2-7,NA,CSAKRLAGDYEQYF,TGCAGCGCAAAGAGACTAGCGGGAGATTACGAGCAGTACTTC
NA,TRBV19,TRBJ2-2,NA,CASTGNTGELFF,TGTGCCAGTACGGGAAACACCGGGGAGCTGTTTTTT
TRBD1,TRBV2,TRBJ1-5,NA,CASTPRGQGSRLLHF,TGTGCCAGCACCCCTAGGGGACAGGGTAGTAGATTGTTGCATTTT
TRBD1,TRBV9,TRBJ1-2,NA,CASSVYLERDRGDGYTF,TGTGCCAGCAGCGTATACCTGGAAAGGGACAGGGGGGATGGCTACACCTTC
NA,TRBV28,TRBJ1-1,NA,CASRNQGNTEAFF,TGTGCCAGCAGAAACCAGGGGAACACTGAAGCTTTCTTT
NA,TRBV11-2,TRBJ2-3,NA,CASSLSGGNTDTQYF,TGTGCCAGCAGCTTATCTGGCGGAAACACAGATACGCAGTATTTT
TRBD1,TRBV7-6,TRBJ1-2,once,CASSPRTGGDYGYTF,TGTGCCAGCAGCCCAAGGACAGGGGGCGACTATGGCTACACCTTC
TRBD1,TRBV29-1,TRBJ2-7,NA,CSVEEGTGRSYEQYF,TGCAGCGTTGAAGAGGGGACAGGACGCTCCTACGAGCAGTACTTC
TRBD1,TRBV27,TRBJ1-3,NA,CASRQQGAGNTIYF,TGTGCCAGCAGACAACAGGGGGCTGGAAACACCATATATTTT
TRBD1,TRBV5-1,TRBJ2-4,NA,CASSLRDRGAKNIQYF,TGCGCCAGCAGCTTGCGGGACAGGGGTGCCAAAAACATTCAGTACTTC
TRBD2,TRBV10-3,TRBJ2-1,NA,CAIRTGTSGTRSSYNEQFF,TGTGCCATCAGAACCGGGACTAGCGGGACCCGGAGCTCCTACAATGAGCAGTTCTTC
TRBD2,TRBV7-9,TRBJ2-2,NA,CASSLSGGTNTGELFF,TGTGCCAGCAGCTTGAGCGGGGGGACAAACACCGGGGAGCTGTTTTTT
TRBD1,TRBV24-1,TRBJ1-2,NA,CATSDSRAPGQGYGYTF,TGTGCCACCAGTGATTCCAGAGCCCCGGGACAGGGGTATGGCTACACCTTC
NA,TRBV27,TRBJ1-5,NA,CASRAGTKNSNQPQHF,TGTGCCAGCAGGGCCGGGACAAAGAATAGCAATCAGCCCCAGCATTTT